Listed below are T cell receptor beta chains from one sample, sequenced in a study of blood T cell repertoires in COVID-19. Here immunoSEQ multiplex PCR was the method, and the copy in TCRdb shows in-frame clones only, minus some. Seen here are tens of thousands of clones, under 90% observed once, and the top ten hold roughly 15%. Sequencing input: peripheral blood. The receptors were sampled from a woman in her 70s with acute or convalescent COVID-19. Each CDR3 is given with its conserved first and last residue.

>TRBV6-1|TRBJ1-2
CASSEMGEGYGYTF
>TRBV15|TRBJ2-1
CATSRGLAGTNEQFF
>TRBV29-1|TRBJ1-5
CSVGGGERNQPQHF
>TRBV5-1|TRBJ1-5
CASSLQGASNQPQHF
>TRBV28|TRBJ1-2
CASISGQFGRGYTF
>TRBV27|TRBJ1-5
CASSYRGNSQPQHF
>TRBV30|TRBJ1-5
CAWSPNSNQPQHF
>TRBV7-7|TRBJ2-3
CASSPGSPSSTDTQYF
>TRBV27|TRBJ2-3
CAIRPLAGAQYF
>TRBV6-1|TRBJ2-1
CASREAGGLYEQFF
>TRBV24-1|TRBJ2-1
CATKPGQGRYEQFF
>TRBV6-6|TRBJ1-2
CASRFGDGYTF
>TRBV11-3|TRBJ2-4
CASSLSHGWAGGPTQYF
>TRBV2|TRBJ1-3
CASSEAPGTGNTIYF
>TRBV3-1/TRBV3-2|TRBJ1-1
CASSQNPGMNTEAFF
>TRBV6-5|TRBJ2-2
CASSLRTVNTGELFF
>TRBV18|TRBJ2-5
CASSPRSGEETQYF
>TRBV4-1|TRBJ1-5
CASSQEQTGRTESNQPQHF
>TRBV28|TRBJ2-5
CASGDSQETQYF
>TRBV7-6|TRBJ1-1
CASSPDGVDRVNTEAFF
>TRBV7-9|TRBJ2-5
CASSLSRTGQETQYF
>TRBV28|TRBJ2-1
CAARGTSGGAANEQFF
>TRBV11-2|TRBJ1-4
CASSSSYGGINEKLFF
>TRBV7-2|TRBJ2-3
CASSQTEQGSQYF
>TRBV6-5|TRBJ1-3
CASSYGTYGNTIYF
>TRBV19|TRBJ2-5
CASSTGLAGGPETQYF
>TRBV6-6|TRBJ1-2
CASSPEWGDGYTF
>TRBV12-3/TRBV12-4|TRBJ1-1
CASSSGTEAFF
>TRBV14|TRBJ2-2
CASSQGTRRILVNTGELFF
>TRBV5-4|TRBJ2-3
CASSSTDTQYF
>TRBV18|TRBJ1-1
CASSPQTGGENTEAFF
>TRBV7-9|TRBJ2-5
CASSLSGETQYF
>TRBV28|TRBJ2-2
CASSSYSEGGWTGELFF
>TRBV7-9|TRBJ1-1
CASSLLVTGDTEAFF
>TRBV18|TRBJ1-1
CASSPGQGVSAFF
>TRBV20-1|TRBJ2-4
CSASVPTRVAKNIQYF
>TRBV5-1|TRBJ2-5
CASSLTTGTRETQYF
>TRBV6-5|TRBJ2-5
CASSSLAGVFETQYF
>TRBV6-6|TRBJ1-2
CSSRPGANYGYTF
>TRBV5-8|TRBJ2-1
CASSSYLAGGLYNEQFF
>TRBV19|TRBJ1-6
CASSVQGLDNSPLHF
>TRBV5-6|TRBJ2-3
CASSLDLGATSTDTQYF
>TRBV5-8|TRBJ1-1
CASRYGGRGRTEAFF
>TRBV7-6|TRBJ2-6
CASSLRGEGRASGANVLTF
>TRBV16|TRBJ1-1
CASSQSVGAYTEAFF
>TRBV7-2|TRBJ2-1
CASFGGVSYNEQFF
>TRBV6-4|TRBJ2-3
CASSEKQTDTQYF
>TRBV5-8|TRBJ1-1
CASSIHRDRGSPTEAFF
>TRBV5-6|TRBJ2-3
CASRPGLAGAIDTQYF
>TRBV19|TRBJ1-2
CASSIPGVNYGYTF
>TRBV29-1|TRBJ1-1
CSVSRGGATEAFF